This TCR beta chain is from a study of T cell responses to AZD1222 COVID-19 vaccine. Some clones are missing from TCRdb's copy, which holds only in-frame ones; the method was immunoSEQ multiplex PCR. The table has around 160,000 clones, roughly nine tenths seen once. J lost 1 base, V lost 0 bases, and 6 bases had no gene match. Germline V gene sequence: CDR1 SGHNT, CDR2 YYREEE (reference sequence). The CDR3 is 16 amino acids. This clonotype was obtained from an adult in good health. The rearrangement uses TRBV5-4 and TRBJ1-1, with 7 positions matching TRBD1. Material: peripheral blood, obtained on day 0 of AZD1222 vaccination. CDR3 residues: CASSLALGTENTEAFF. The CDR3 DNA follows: TGTGCCAGCAGCTTGGCTCTCGGGACAGAGAACACTGAAGCTTTCTTT.